The 27 T cell receptor beta chains presented below share a single source sample, sequenced in a study of blood T cell repertoires in COVID-19. The data were produced by immunoSEQ multiplex PCR, yet TCRdb's version contains in-frame clones alone and is incomplete. The sample records around 50,000 clones, 75% to 85% being singletons. Specimen: peripheral blood. These receptors were taken from a human donor in a cohort sampled during active COVID-19.

This clone was counted a few times. This rearrangement joins TRBV9 to TRBJ1-3; 9 nucleotides line up with TRBD1. In germline, CDR1 is SGDLS, CDR2 YYNGEE. Losses at the gene ends were 6 bases for V and 1 base for J; bases not matched to a gene: 5. The CDR3 contains 15 residues. CDR3 sequence reads: CASNRDRDSGNTIYF. CDR3 DNA: TGTGCCAGCAACAGGGACAGGGATTCTGGAAACACCATATATTTT.

The chain employs TRBV23-1 and TRBJ2-5; TRBD2 agrees at 12 bases. TRBV23-1 is known as an ORF, though its function is uncertain. The CDR3 sequence is 17 residues long. Losses at the gene ends were 0 bases for V and 5 bases for J; bases not matched to a gene: 7. CDR3 in DNA: TGCGCCAGCAGTCAATCGCGGCTAGCGGGAGGGCCGGAGACCCAGTACTTC. Its protein is CASSQSRLAGGPETQYF.

The rearrangement joins TRBV29-1 to TRBJ1-1; possible D gene TRBD1, 6 bases. Trimming removed 5 bases at V and 1 base at J, with 11 bases between. The CDR3 has 13 amino acids. Germline V gives CDR1 SQVTM, CDR2 ANQGSEA. The CDR3 loop is CSVSQGTNTEAFF. The CDR3 nucleotides read TGCAGCGTTTCACAGGGTACGAACACTGAAGCTTTCTTT.

The chain links TRBV12-3 or TRBV12-4 to TRBJ1-2; 10 bases match TRBD1. V trimming: 5 bases; J trimming: 6 bases; junction bases outside the gene matches: 3. This CDR3 spans 13 amino acids. The CDR3 loop is CASSPGQGDGYTF. CDR3 in DNA: TGTGCCAGCAGTCCTGGACAGGGGGATGGCTACACCTTC.

V usage is TRBV12-5 and J usage is TRBJ1-1, with 8 bases lining up with TRBD1. This CDR3 has 13 residues. The V gene's germline CDR1 is LGHNT and CDR2 FRNRAP. V trimming: 3 bases; J trimming: 4 bases; junction bases outside the gene matches: 1. This CDR3 reads CASGLTGGTEAFF. In nucleotides, the CDR3 is TGTGCTAGTGGTTTAACAGGGGGCACTGAAGCTTTCTTT.

The V call is TRBV18, the J call TRBJ2-4, with 9 positions matching TRBD1. Germline V gene sequence: CDR1 KGHSH, CDR2 LQKENI. The CDR3 consists of 15 residues. After removal of 3 bases from V and 8 bases from J, the junction contained 8 bases not matched to a gene. The CDR3 nucleotides read TGTGCCAGCTCACCCCGGGACAGGGTCCTGGACATTCAGTACTTC. As protein: CASSPRDRVLDIQYF.

This CDR3 reads CASSVSGTGTDTQYF. DNA of the CDR3: TGTGCCAGCAGCGTTAGCGGGACTGGCACAGATACGCAGTATTTT. The chain is built from TRBV9 and TRBJ2-3, with TRBD2 identical over 8 bases. The junction had 3 bases not matched to a gene; V was cut back by 2 bases and J by 1 base. Germline V lookup: CDR1 SGDLS, CDR2 YYNGEE. This CDR3 has 15 amino acids.

The rearrangement uses TRBV15 and TRBJ1-2; 7 bases fit TRBD1. V was clipped by 1 base and J by 3 bases; unmatched bases: 2. This CDR3 comprises 14 residues. Germline CDR1 reads LNHNV; CDR2 reads YYDKDF (reference sequence). CDR3 in DNA: TGTGCCACCAGCAGAGGCGGGACAGACTATGGCTACACCTTC. Amino acids: CATSRGGTDYGYTF.

The V call is TRBV2, the J call TRBJ2-3; D is unclear. The CDR3 length is 12 residues. Germline loops: CDR1 SNHLY, CDR2 FYNNEI. Trimming removed 7 bases from V and 1 base from J, with 6 bases in between. The CDR3 here is CASMAGTDTQYF. The CDR3 bases are TGTGCCAGCATGGCAGGCACAGATACGCAGTATTTT. The whole variable domain, remainder taken from reference TRBV2 and TRBJ2-3, is EPEVTQTPSHQVTQMGQEVILRCVPISNHLYFYWYRQILGQKVEFLVSFYNNEISEKSEIFDDQFSVERPDGSNFTLKIRSTKLEDSAMYFCASMAGTDTQYFGPGTRLTVL.

This clone has more than one count but fewer than ten. The gene calls are TRBV7-3 and TRBJ2-1; the D gene is possibly TRBD1 (6 bases). Germline CDR1 and CDR2: SGHTA and FQGTGA. Trimming stripped 5 bases from V and 7 bases from J, with 9 bases between. This CDR3 is built from 12 residues. Here the CDR3 reads CASSRGGNEQFF. As DNA, the CDR3 is TGTGCCAGCAGCCGAGGGGGAAATGAGCAGTTCTTC.

The chain is built from TRBV2 and TRBJ1-3; perhaps TRBD1 as D (6 bases). There are 13 residues in the CDR3. Trimming cost V 4 bases and J 7 bases, with 11 bases left between them. Germline values: CDR1 SNHLY, CDR2 FYNNEI. CDR3 amino acids: CASSAGQGNTIYF. The CDR3 coding sequence is TGTGCCAGCAGTGCTGGGCAGGGGAACACCATATATTTT. The full variable domain, with the rest looked up from reference TRBV2 and TRBJ1-3, is EPEVTQTPSHQVTQMGQEVILRCVPISNHLYFYWYRQILGQKVEFLVSFYNNEISEKSEIFDDQFSVERPDGSNFTLKIRSTKLEDSAMYFCASSAGQGNTIYFGEGSWLTVV.

This clone was picked up one time. The J gene is TRBJ1-5, the V gene TRBV4-1; no reliable D call. CDR1 and CDR2 (germline): MGHRA, YSYEKL. V lost 0 bases and J 0 bases, leaving 6 bases between the germline ends. CDR3 length equals 15 residues. The CDR3 is CASSQEQFSNQPQHF. In DNA form, the CDR3 reads TGCGCCAGCAGCCAAGAACAATTTAGCAATCAGCCCCAGCATTTT.

In its sample, this clone was seen once. The chain employs TRBV10-3 and TRBJ2-2; TRBD2 might be the D (6 bases). This CDR3 has 14 residues. Trimming removed 6 bases at V and 1 base at J, with 9 bases between. Germline CDR1 reads ENHRY; CDR2 reads SYGVKD. CDR3 loop: CAISLSGNTGELFF. In DNA, the CDR3 is TGTGCCATCAGCCTTAGCGGGAACACCGGGGAGCTGTTTTTT.

The genes are TRBV4-1 and TRBJ2-6, with 7 bases lining up with TRBD1. V lost 5 bases and J lost 0; bases outside the gene matches: 7. CDR3 length: 17 residues. CDR1 and CDR2 (germline): MGHRA, YSYEKL. As DNA, the CDR3 is TGCGCCAGCAGCAAAAGGGACAGAAGCTCTGGGGCCAACGTCCTGACTTTC. Translated, it gives CASSKRDRSSGANVLTF.

This chain uses TRBV3-1 (or the pseudogene TRBV3-2) with TRBJ1-4; TRBD1 aligns across 9 bases. This CDR3 is 15 amino acids long. CDR1 and CDR2 (germline): LGHDT, YNNKEL (reference sequence). Unmatched junction bases numbered 10, after V lost 4 bases and J lost 10 bases. In nucleotides, the CDR3 is TGTGCCAGCAGCCGCTCCGGGACAGGGACCGGAAAACTGTTTTTT. Its protein is CASSRSGTGTGKLFF.

This chain uses TRBV30 with TRBJ1-2, with D perhaps TRBD1 (5 bases). The CDR3 consists of 15 residues. Germline V gene sequence: CDR1 GTSNPN, CDR2 SVGIG (reference sequence). V lost 4 bases and J 7 bases, leaving 22 bases between the germline ends. The CDR3 bases are TGTGCCTGGACCTCTTACTCGGGACTCTCCGTTGGCTACACCTTC. Its translation: CAWTSYSGLSVGYTF. Variable domain in full (rest from reference TRBV30 and TRBJ1-2): SQTIHQWPATLVQPVGSPLSLECTVEGTSNPNLYWYRQAAGRGLQLLFYSVGIGQISSEVPQNLSASRPQDRQFILSSKKLLLSDSGFYLCAWTSYSGLSVGYTFGSGTRLTVV.

The chain recombines TRBV19 with TRBJ2-3; D is possibly TRBD1 (5 bases). Trimming left V 10 bases short and J 1 base short, with 24 bases between. The CDR3 extends over 17 amino acids. The germline gives CDR1 LNHDA, CDR2 SQIVND (reference sequence). This CDR3 reads CATRDPRVATGTDTQYF. DNA of the CDR3: TGTGCCACTCGTGACCCCAGGGTTGCCACGGGCACAGATACGCAGTATTTT.

This chain uses TRBV12-3 or TRBV12-4 with TRBJ2-7; no reliable D call. The CDR3 is 11 residues long. V gave up 3 bases and J gave up 6 bases, with 6 bases separating them. CDR3: CASSFGSEQYF. The CDR3 DNA reads TGTGCCAGCAGTTTCGGTTCCGAGCAGTACTTC.

This clone was counted many times. The genes are TRBV30 and TRBJ2-1, with 7 bases fitting TRBD2. Germline CDR1 and CDR2: GTSNPN and SVGIG (reference sequence). The CDR3 sequence is 13 residues long. J lost 9 bases, V lost 5 bases, and 10 bases had no gene match. Here the CDR3 reads CAWWPRDYREQFF. The DNA for the CDR3 is TGTGCCTGGTGGCCCCGGGACTATCGTGAGCAGTTCTTC. The variable domain in full, completed from reference TRBV30 and TRBJ2-1, reads SQTIHQWPATLVQPVGSPLSLECTVEGTSNPNLYWYRQAAGRGLQLLFYSVGIGQISSEVPQNLSASRPQDRQFILSSKKLLLSDSGFYLCAWWPRDYREQFFGPGTRLTVL.

The rearrangement links TRBV5-1 to TRBJ2-2; possibly TRBD2 for D (7 bases). With 0 bases removed from V and 0 bases from J, the gap between germline ends came to 15 bases. Per germline, CDR1 SGHRS and CDR2 YFSETQ. There are 18 residues in the CDR3. Written as DNA, the CDR3 is TGCGCCAGCAGCTTGGCGGCAGGGGACTACCCGAACACCGGGGAGCTGTTTTTT. Translated, it gives CASSLAAGDYPNTGELFF. Complete variable domain (other parts from reference TRBV5-1 and TRBJ2-2): KAGVTQTPRYLIKTRGQQVTLSCSPISGHRSVSWYQQTPGQGLQFLFEYFSETQRNKGNFPGRFSGRQFSNSRSEMNVSTLELGDSALYLCASSLAAGDYPNTGELFFGEGSRLTVL.

CDR3 region: CASSEGGRVAGFRYF. The CDR3 coding sequence is TGCGCCAGCAGTGAGGGGGGGAGGGTAGCGGGATTCAGATACTTC. The V gene is TRBV10-1, the J gene TRBJ2-7; TRBD2 agrees at 8 bases. J gave up 13 bases and V 2 bases, and 16 bases lay outside the gene matches. This CDR3 is built from 15 residues. Germline V lookup: CDR1 WNHNN, CDR2 SYGVQD (reference sequence).

The genes are TRBV10-3 and TRBJ2-3; no clear D gene. The CDR3 is 12 amino acids. The V gene lost 6 bases and the J gene lost 4 bases, with 8 bases spanning the gap. CDR1 is ENHRY and CDR2 is SYGVKD in the germline V gene. CDR3 nucleotide sequence: TGTGCCATCAGCCGTTCCGCAGATACGCAGTATTTT. Protein product: CAISRSADTQYF.

This clone was observed a few times. The CDR3 sequence is CASSPGLAENTGELFF. The DNA of the CDR3 is TGCGCCAGCAGCCCGGGACTAGCGGAGAACACCGGGGAGCTGTTTTTT. The chain carries TRBV4-3 and TRBJ2-2; 11 nucleotides agree with TRBD2. This CDR3 has 16 amino acids. Trimming cost V 4 bases and J 1 base; bases outside gene matches: 2. Germline CDR1 is LGHNA and CDR2 is YSLEER.

This chain joins TRBV12-5 and TRBJ2-7; no definite D call. V was cut by 1 base and J by 6 bases, with 10 bases left in between. The germline gives CDR1 LGHNT, CDR2 FRNRAP. The CDR3 has 13 residues. The CDR3 region has the DNA TGTGCTAGTGGTTTGGATAACTCCGCCGAGCAGTACTTC. The encoded protein is CASGLDNSAEQYF.

The chain has TRBV29-1 and TRBJ1-4, with D maybe TRBD1 (6 bases). The CDR3 runs to 13 residues. Trimming cost V 5 bases and J 2 bases, with 9 bases left between them. Germline values: CDR1 SQVTM, CDR2 ANQGSEA. The CDR3 DNA sequence: TGCAGCGTTCTGAGGGGGACTAATGAAAAACTGTTTTTT. It yields the protein CSVLRGTNEKLFF.

This clone has a handful of counts. CDR3 loop: CASSLVRMASGGYEQYF. The CDR3, as DNA: TGTGCCAGCAGCTTAGTTCGGATGGCCAGCGGGGGCTACGAGCAGTACTTC. The chain uses TRBV7-9 and TRBJ2-7; TRBD2 aligns across 8 bases. Losses at the gene ends were 1 base for V and 3 bases for J; bases not matched to a gene: 11. CDR3 length: 17 amino acids. The germline V gene encodes CDR1 SEHNR and CDR2 FQNEAQ (reference sequence).

The rearrangement uses TRBV6-5 and TRBJ2-1, with TRBD2 matching over 10 bases. Germline CDR1 and CDR2: MNHEY and SVGAGI. The V segment lost 6 bases and the J segment 4 bases; nucleotides outside the gene matches: 3. This CDR3 has 14 residues. CDR3 region: CASRGLAEYNEQFF. The CDR3 DNA reads TGTGCCAGCAGAGGACTAGCGGAGTACAATGAGCAGTTCTTC.